The 8 T cell receptor beta chains given below trace back to one sample, sequenced in a study of blood T cell repertoires in COVID-19. Generated by immunoSEQ multiplex PCR, the TCRdb table keeps only in-frame clones and is missing some. The sample yields roughly 250,000 clones, roughly 79% seen once. Sequenced sample: peripheral blood. Receptors were obtained from a woman in her sixties or seventies with active or convalescent COVID-19.

The chain joins TRBV10-3 to TRBJ2-7, with 10 bases aligning to TRBD1. The CDR3 length is 14 residues. V was clipped by 4 bases and J by 3 bases; unmatched bases: 3. In germline, CDR1 is ENHRY, CDR2 SYGVKD. In DNA form, the CDR3 reads TGTGCCATCAGTGGCCGGGACAGGGGCTACGAGCAGTACTTC. Protein product: CAISGRDRGYEQYF.

V and J are TRBV12-3 or TRBV12-4 and TRBJ1-1; possible D gene TRBD1, 5 bases. The CDR3 runs to 12 residues. Between the trimmed V and J ends, which lost 3 bases and 8 bases, there was a span of 10 bases. CDR3 sequence: CASSLAGLEAFF. CDR3 DNA sequence: TGTGCCAGCAGTTTGGCAGGGCTAGAAGCTTTCTTT.

This chain connects TRBV3-1 (or the pseudogene TRBV3-2) to TRBJ1-2, with D perhaps matching TRBD1 (6 bases). The CDR3 has 15 amino acids. Germline assignment: CDR1 LGHDT and CDR2 YNNKEL (reference sequence). Trimming left V 3 bases short and J 3 bases short, with 14 bases between. In DNA, the CDR3 is TGTGCCAGCAGCCAGCGCGGACAGCCCTACTATGGCTACACCTTC. Translation gives CASSQRGQPYYGYTF.

The V and J genes are TRBV18 and TRBJ2-1, with 13 bases aligning to TRBD2. CDR1 is KGHSH and CDR2 is LQKENI in the germline V gene. After removal of 2 bases from V and 5 bases from J, the junction contained 6 bases not matched to a gene. This CDR3 has 17 amino acids. The CDR3 DNA is TGTGCCAGCTCACCAGGACTAGCGGGGGTGGGGAACAATGAGCAGTTCTTC. It encodes CASSPGLAGVGNNEQFF.

The chain links TRBV7-9 to TRBJ2-4; 13 nucleotides line up with TRBD2. V was pared by 0 bases and J by 8 bases, with 7 bases of the junction left unmatched. This CDR3 is built from 17 residues. Germline V gene sequence: CDR1 SEHNR, CDR2 FQNEAQ (reference sequence). CDR3 sequence reads: CASSLATGLAGKYIQYF. CDR3 DNA: TGTGCCAGCAGCTTAGCGACGGGACTAGCGGGGAAGTACATTCAGTACTTC.

This sequence joins TRBV14 and TRBJ2-2, with 7 bases aligning to TRBD2. CDR3 length: 16 residues. V shed 5 bases, J shed 2 bases, and the junction held 8 bases outside the gene matches. The germline gives CDR1 SGHDN, CDR2 FVKESK. This chain's CDR3 is CASSSRLADNTGELFF. CDR3 bases: TGTGCCAGCAGCTCCCGTCTAGCGGATAACACCGGGGAGCTGTTTTTT.

This chain joins TRBV7-3 and TRBJ2-5; TRBD1 might be the D (5 bases). V lost 5 bases to trimming and J lost 4 bases, with 20 bases between them. Germline V gene data show CDR1 as SGHTA and CDR2 as FQGTGA. CDR3 length: 16 residues. DNA of the CDR3: TGTGCCAGCAGCCTCCGGCAAAGGGGCTTCGGAGAGACCCAGTACTTC. Its translation: CASSLRQRGFGETQYF.

The chain employs TRBV5-1 and TRBJ2-3; 10 bases agree with TRBD1. The CDR3 runs 15 residues. Germline values: CDR1 SGHRS, CDR2 YFSETQ. V shed 4 bases, J shed 3 bases, and the junction held 5 bases outside the gene matches. CDR3: CASSHRTGGTDTQYF. Here the CDR3 DNA reads TGCGCCAGCAGCCATAGGACAGGGGGGACAGATACGCAGTATTTT. The full variable domain, its missing parts supplied by reference TRBV5-1 and TRBJ2-3, is KAGVTQTPRYLIKTRGQQVTLSCSPISGHRSVSWYQQTPGQGLQFLFEYFSETQRNKGNFPGRFSGRQFSNSRSEMNVSTLELGDSALYLCASSHRTGGTDTQYFGPGTRLTVL.